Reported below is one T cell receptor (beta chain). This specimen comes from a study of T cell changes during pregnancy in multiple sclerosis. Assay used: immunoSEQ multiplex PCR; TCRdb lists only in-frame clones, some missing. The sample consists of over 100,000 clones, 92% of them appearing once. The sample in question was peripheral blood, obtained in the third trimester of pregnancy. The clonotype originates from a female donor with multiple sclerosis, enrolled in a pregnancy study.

The DNA of the CDR3 is TGTGCCAGCTCTCTAACTGGCCCGGGAAACACCGGGGAGCTGTTTTTT. Encoded protein: CASSLTGPGNTGELFF. The rearrangement links TRBV18 to TRBJ2-2, with D tentatively TRBD2 (5 bases). The CDR3 contains 16 residues. Germline CDR1 and CDR2: KGHSH and LQKENI. With 6 bases removed from V and 2 bases from J, the gap between germline ends came to 16 bases.